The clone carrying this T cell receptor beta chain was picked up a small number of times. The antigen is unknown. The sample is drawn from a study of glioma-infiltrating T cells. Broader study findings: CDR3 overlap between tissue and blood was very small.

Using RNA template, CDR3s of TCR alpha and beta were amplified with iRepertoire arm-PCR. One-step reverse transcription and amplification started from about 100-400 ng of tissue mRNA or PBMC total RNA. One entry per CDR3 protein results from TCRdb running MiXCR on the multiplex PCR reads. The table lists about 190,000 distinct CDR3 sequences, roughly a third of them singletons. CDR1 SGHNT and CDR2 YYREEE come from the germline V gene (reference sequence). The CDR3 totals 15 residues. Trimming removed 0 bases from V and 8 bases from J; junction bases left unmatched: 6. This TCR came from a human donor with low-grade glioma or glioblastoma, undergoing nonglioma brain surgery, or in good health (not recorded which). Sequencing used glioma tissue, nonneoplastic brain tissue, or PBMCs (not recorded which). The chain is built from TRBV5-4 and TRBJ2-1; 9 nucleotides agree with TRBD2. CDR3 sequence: CASSLGGLAIDEQFF. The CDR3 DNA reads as TGTGCCAGCAGCTTGGGCGGACTAGCGATCGATGAGCAGTTCTTC.